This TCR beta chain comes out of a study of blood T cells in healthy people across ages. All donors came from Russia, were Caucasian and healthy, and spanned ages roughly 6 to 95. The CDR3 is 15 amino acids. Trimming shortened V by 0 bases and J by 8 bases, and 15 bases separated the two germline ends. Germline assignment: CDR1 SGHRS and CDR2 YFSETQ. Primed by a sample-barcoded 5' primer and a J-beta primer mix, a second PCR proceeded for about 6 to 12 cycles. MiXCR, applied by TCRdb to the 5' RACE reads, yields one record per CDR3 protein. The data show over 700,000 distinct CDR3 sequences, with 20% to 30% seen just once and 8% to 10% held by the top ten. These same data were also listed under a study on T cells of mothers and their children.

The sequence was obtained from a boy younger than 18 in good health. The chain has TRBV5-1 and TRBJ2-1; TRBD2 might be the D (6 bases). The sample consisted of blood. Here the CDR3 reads CASSLGLELRDEQFF. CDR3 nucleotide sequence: TGCGCCAGCAGCTTGGGACTAGAACTTCGCGATGAGCAGTTCTTC.